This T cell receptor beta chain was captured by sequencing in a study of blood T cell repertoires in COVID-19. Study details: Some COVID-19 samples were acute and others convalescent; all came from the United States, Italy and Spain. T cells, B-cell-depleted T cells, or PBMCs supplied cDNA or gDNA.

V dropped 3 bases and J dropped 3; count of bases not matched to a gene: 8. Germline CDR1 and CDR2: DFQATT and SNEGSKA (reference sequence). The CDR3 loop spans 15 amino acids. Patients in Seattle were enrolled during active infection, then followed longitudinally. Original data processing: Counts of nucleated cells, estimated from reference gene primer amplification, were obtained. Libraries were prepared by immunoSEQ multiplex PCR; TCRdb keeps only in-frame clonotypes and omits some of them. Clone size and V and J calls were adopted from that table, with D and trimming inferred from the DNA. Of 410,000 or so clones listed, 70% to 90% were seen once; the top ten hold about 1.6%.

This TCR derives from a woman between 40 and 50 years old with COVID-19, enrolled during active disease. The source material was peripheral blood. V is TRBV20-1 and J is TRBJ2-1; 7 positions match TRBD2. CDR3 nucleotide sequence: TGCAGTGCTAGTGGGGCGGGAGATTTCTACAATGAGCAGTTCTTC. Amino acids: CSASGAGDFYNEQFF.